The 21 T cell receptor beta chains below all came from one sample that was sequenced in a study of cytomegalovirus exposure and HLA in healthy donors. The PCR contained 60 Vbeta and 13 Jbeta primers. Method: immunoSEQ multiplex PCR; TCRdb's copy keeps in-frame clones and lacks some. The sample yields about 110,000 clones, approximately 71% seen once. Specimen: PBMCs. These receptors were obtained from a man aged 35-49 years in good health and CMV-seronegative.

This clone occurred a few times. The chain links TRBV7-3 to TRBJ2-3; 8 bases align to TRBD2. The CDR3 spans 15 residues. Germline lookup yields CDR1 SGHTA and CDR2 FQGTGA. V was pared by 5 bases and J by 0 bases, with 4 bases of the junction left unmatched. CDR3: CASSKLAASTDTQYF. In DNA form, the CDR3 reads TGTGCCAGCAGCAAACTAGCGGCTAGCACAGATACGCAGTATTTT.

V and J are TRBV7-9 and TRBJ2-7, with 8 nucleotides matching TRBD1. The V segment lost 6 bases and the J segment 4 bases; nucleotides outside the gene matches: 11. The CDR3 length is 15 residues. Germline lookup yields CDR1 SEHNR and CDR2 FQNEAQ (reference sequence). The DNA of the CDR3 is TGTGCCAGCAGGAGCACCGCAGGGGGCAATTACGAGCAGTACTTC. It is translated as CASRSTAGGNYEQYF.

This clone was observed a handful of times. DNA for the CDR3: TGTGCCATCACGTTCGGACAGGGACCTTCCTACGAGCAGTACTTC. This sequence encodes CAITFGQGPSYEQYF. The rearrangement links TRBV10-3 to TRBJ2-7; 8 bases match TRBD1. The CDR3 is 15 amino acids. Germline-derived CDR1 and CDR2 are ENHRY and SYGVKD. J gave up 1 base and V 7 bases, and 9 bases lay outside the gene matches.

CDR3 nucleotide sequence: TGTGCCAGCAGCTTGCGGACCGGGGAGCTGTTTTTT. Its protein product is CASSLRTGELFF. The V gene is TRBV7-9, the J gene TRBJ2-2, with D unresolved. CDR1 and CDR2 from the germline V gene are SEHNR and FQNEAQ (reference sequence). The CDR3 has 12 amino acids. With 3 bases removed from V and 5 bases from J, the gap between germline ends came to 4 bases.

In the case of this clone: This specimen includes other DNA sequences encoding the same CDR3. The rearrangement joins TRBV2 to TRBJ1-5, with TRBD1 matching over 7 bases. Trimming removed 5 bases from V and 0 bases from J; junction bases left unmatched: 4. This CDR3 spans 15 amino acids. Germline V gives CDR1 SNHLY, CDR2 FYNNEI. CDR3 nucleotide sequence: TGTGCCAGCAGTTCGGACAGGAATAGCAATCAGCCCCAGCATTTT. Translation: CASSSDRNSNQPQHF.

This clone was found once. The chain recombines TRBV5-1 with TRBJ2-3, with D possibly being TRBD2 (7 bases). This CDR3 spans 15 amino acids. V lost 2 bases, J lost 1 base, and 11 bases lay in between. Germline V lookup: CDR1 SGHRS, CDR2 YFSETQ. CDR3 region: CASSFRGAGTDTQYF. The CDR3 DNA reads as TGCGCCAGCAGCTTTCGGGGGGCCGGCACAGATACGCAGTATTTT.

This clone was seen a few times. V usage is TRBV29-1 and J usage is TRBJ1-1, with D maybe TRBD1 (5 bases). CDR3 length equals 11 residues. The germline V gene has CDR1 SQVTM and CDR2 ANQGSEA. CDR3 amino acids: CSASVGPEAFF. The CDR3 DNA is TGCAGTGCTTCGGTGGGGCCTGAAGCTTTCTTT.

The rearrangement joins TRBV11-1 to TRBJ2-3, with 9 bases that match TRBD2. The CDR3 loop spans 15 amino acids. Germline V gene sequence: CDR1 SGHAT, CDR2 FQDESV (reference sequence). Trimming removed 4 bases from V and 5 bases from J; junction bases left unmatched: 7. The CDR3 here is CASSSIAGDIDTQYF. The CDR3 DNA sequence: TGTGCCAGCAGCTCGATAGCGGGGGATATAGATACGCAGTATTTT.

The V call is TRBV4-1, the J call TRBJ1-2; maybe TRBD1 (6 bases). CDR3 length equals 15 residues. The germline gives CDR1 MGHRA, CDR2 YSYEKL. With 0 bases removed from V and 5 bases from J, the gap between germline ends came to 13 bases. CDR3 nucleotide sequence: TGCGCCAGCAGCCAAGAGCAGAACAGGGAATATGGCTACACCTTC. Translating gives CASSQEQNREYGYTF.

This clone was counted only a few times. The chain is built from TRBV6-1 and TRBJ2-2; 14 bases line up with TRBD2. Germline-derived CDR1 and CDR2 are MNHNS and SASEGT. The V gene end was trimmed by 4 bases and the J gene end by 3 bases; junction bases not matched to a gene: 7. The CDR3 loop spans 18 amino acids. The CDR3 loop reads CASSALRTSGGYTGELFF. CDR3 nucleotides: TGTGCCAGCAGTGCGCTAAGGACTAGCGGGGGGTACACCGGGGAGCTGTTTTTT.

To note about this clone: Other DNA variants within this sample encode the same CDR3. This rearrangement joins TRBV5-1 to TRBJ1-1, with 12 bases aligning to TRBD1. With V trimmed by 0 bases and J by 1 base, 1 base remained unmatched. This CDR3 comprises 16 residues. The V gene's germline CDR1 is SGHRS and CDR2 YFSETQ. The CDR3 here is CASSLGDRGQNTEAFF. In nucleotides, the CDR3 is TGCGCCAGCAGCTTGGGGGACAGGGGGCAGAACACTGAAGCTTTCTTT.

This clone was seen a few times. The V call is TRBV19, the J call TRBJ2-1; D is uncertain. Germline CDR1 LNHDA, CDR2 SQIVND (reference sequence). The CDR3 spans 15 residues. V was shortened by 8 bases and J by 0 bases, with 14 bases between the two germline ends. Written as DNA, the CDR3 is TGTGCCAGTTCTTTCGCGTCCACCTCCTACAATGAGCAGTTCTTC. The encoded protein is CASSFASTSYNEQFF.

The rearrangement links TRBV19 to TRBJ1-5, with D possibly matching TRBD1 (6 bases). The CDR3 is 14 residues long. V lost 7 bases and J 6 bases, leaving 16 bases between the germline ends. Germline values: CDR1 LNHDA, CDR2 SQIVND (reference sequence). The CDR3 region has the DNA TGTGCCAGTACGTCCAGGGGTCGTGGTCAGCCCCAGCATTTT. Amino acid sequence: CASTSRGRGQPQHF.

The chain has TRBV7-8 and TRBJ1-3, with 7 bases fitting TRBD1. The junction had 8 bases not matched to a gene; V was cut back by 5 bases and J by 1 base. Germline values: CDR1 SGHVS, CDR2 FQNEAQ. The CDR3 consists of 16 residues. CDR3 sequence: CASSPRTGGSGNTIYF. In DNA, the CDR3 is TGTGCCAGCAGCCCACGGACAGGAGGTTCTGGAAACACCATATATTTT. Drawing the rest from reference TRBV7-8 and TRBJ1-3, the complete variable domain is GAGVSQSPRYKVAKRGQDVALRCDPISGHVSLFWYQQALGQGPEFLTYFQNEAQLDKSGLPSDRFFAERPEGSVSTLKIQRTQQEDSAVYLCASSPRTGGSGNTIYFGEGSWLTVV.

With respect to this clone: The sample holds other DNA sequences that translate to the same CDR3. The rearrangement joins TRBV14 to TRBJ1-1, with a tentative D call TRBD1 (5 bases). This CDR3 contains 20 residues. V lost 1 base and J 2 bases, leaving 26 bases between the germline ends. Germline values: CDR1 SGHDN, CDR2 FVKESK. As DNA, the CDR3 is TGTGCCAGCAGCCAAGGTCCTTGGGGCACCCTAAATAGGCGAAACACTGAAGCTTTCTTT. It yields the protein CASSQGPWGTLNRRNTEAFF.

The V gene is TRBV5-1, the J gene TRBJ1-1; 7 bases are shared with TRBD1. Germline V gene lookup returns CDR1 SGHRS and CDR2 YFSETQ. V gave up 4 bases and J gave up 0 bases; unmatched junction bases: 3. The CDR3 spans 14 residues. CDR3 bases: TGCGCCAGCAGCGACGGACAGGTGAACACTGAAGCTTTCTTT. This gives the protein CASSDGQVNTEAFF.

This clone was counted between two and nine times. V is TRBV6-4 and J is TRBJ1-5; D might be TRBD1 (5 bases). The CDR3 totals 15 residues. Trimming shortened V by 6 bases and J by 2 bases, and 14 bases separated the two germline ends. Germline V gene lookup returns CDR1 MRHNA and CDR2 SNTAGT. Written as DNA, the CDR3 is TGTGCCAGCAGCCCAACCGGGGGTGGCAATCAGCCCCAGCATTTT. Its translation: CASSPTGGGNQPQHF.

The gene calls are TRBV5-1 and TRBJ1-1; 8 nucleotides match TRBD1. CDR1 and CDR2 from the germline V gene are SGHRS and YFSETQ. Unmatched junction bases numbered 13, after V lost 4 bases and J lost 2 bases. The CDR3 has 17 residues. CDR3 coding DNA: TGCGCCAGCAGCCCCCCCCGGACAGGGTGGGGAAACACTGAAGCTTTCTTT. Its translation: CASSPPRTGWGNTEAFF.

The CDR3, as DNA: TGCGCCAGCAGCTTGGGCAGCGGGGGGGCGGGGACGCAGTATTTT. Amino acid sequence: CASSLGSGGAGTQYF. The chain combines TRBV5-1 with TRBJ2-3, with TRBD2 identical over 10 bases. Germline V gene data show CDR1 as SGHRS and CDR2 as YFSETQ. J gave up 9 bases and V 0 bases, and 7 bases lay outside the gene matches. The CDR3 totals 15 residues.

A note on this clone: An end of the junction does not agree with germline; a read error may underlie this. The rearrangement uses TRBV7-9 and TRBJ1-5, with TRBD1 as a possible D gene (5 bases). This CDR3 comprises 12 residues. Germline V gene sequence: CDR1 SEHNR, CDR2 FQNEAQ (reference sequence). DNA of the CDR3: TGTTCCAGCAGCTTCCAGGGTGGGCCCCAGCATTTT. It codes for CSSSFQGGPQHF.

The CDR3 sequence: CASSPGISGANVLTF. The DNA for the CDR3 is TGTGCCAGCAGCCCAGGAATTTCTGGGGCCAACGTCCTGACTTTC. V usage is TRBV5-5 and J usage is TRBJ2-6; unclear D gene. CDR3 length equals 15 residues. The germline CDR1 and CDR2 sequences are SGHKS and YYEKEE (reference sequence). Trimming stripped 4 bases from V and 1 base from J, with 9 bases between.